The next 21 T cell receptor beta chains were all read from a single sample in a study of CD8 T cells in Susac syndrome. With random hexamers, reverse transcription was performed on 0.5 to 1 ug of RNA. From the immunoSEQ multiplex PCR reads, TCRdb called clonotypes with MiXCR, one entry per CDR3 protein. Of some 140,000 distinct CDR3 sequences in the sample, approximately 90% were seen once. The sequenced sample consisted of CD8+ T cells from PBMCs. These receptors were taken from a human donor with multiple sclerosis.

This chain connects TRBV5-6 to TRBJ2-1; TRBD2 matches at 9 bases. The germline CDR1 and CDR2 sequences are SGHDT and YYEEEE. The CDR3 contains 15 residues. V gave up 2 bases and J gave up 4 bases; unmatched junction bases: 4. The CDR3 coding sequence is TGTGCCAGCAGCTTCGCGGGAGGGGTGTACAATGAGCAGTTCTTC. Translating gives CASSFAGGVYNEQFF. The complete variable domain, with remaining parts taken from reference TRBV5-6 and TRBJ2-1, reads DAGVTQSPTHLIKTRGQQVTLRCSPKSGHDTVSWYQQALGQGPQFIFQYYEEEERQRGNFPDRFSGHQFPNYSSELNVNALLLGDSALYLCASSFAGGVYNEQFFGPGTRLTVL.

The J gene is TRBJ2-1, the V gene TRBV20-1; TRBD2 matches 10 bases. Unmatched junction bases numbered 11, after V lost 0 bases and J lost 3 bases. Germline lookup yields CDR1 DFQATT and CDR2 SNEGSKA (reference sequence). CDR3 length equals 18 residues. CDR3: CSARDGLAVGVFYNEQFF. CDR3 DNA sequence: TGCAGTGCTAGAGATGGACTAGCGGTAGGGGTTTTCTACAATGAGCAGTTCTTC.

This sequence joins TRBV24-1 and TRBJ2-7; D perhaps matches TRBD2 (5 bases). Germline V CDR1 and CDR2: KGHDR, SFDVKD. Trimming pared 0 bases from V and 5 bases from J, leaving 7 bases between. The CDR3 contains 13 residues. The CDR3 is CATSDLRGNEQYF. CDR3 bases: TGTGCCACCAGTGATTTGCGGGGAAACGAGCAGTACTTC.

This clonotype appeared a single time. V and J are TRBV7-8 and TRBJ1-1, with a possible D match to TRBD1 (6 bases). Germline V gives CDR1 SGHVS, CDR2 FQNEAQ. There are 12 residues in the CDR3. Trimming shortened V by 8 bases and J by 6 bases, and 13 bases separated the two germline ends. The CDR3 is CASSWGGPEAFF. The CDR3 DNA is TGTGCCAGCTCTTGGGGGGGGCCTGAAGCTTTCTTT.

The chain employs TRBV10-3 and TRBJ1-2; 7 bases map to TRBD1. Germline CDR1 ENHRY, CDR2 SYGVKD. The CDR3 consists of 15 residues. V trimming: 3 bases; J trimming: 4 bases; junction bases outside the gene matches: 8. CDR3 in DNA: TGTGCCATCAGTGAAGGGCAGGGGGTTACCTATGGCTACACCTTC. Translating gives CAISEGQGVTYGYTF.

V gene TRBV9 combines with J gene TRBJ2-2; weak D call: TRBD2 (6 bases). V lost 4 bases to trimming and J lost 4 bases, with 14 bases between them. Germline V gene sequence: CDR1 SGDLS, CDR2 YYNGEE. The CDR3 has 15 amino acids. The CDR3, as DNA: TGTGCCAGCAGCCCTTGGACTACCTCCACCGGGGAGCTGTTTTTT. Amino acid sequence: CASSPWTTSTGELFF.

In DNA, the CDR3 is TGCAGCGTTGAATCCCTAGCGGGAGTCCACGGGGAGCTGTTTTTT. It translates to CSVESLAGVHGELFF. The gene calls are TRBV29-1 and TRBJ2-2, with 10 nucleotides matching TRBD2. Germline CDR1 and CDR2: SQVTM and ANQGSEA. CDR3 length equals 15 residues. The J segment lost 7 bases and the V segment lost 2 bases, leaving 7 bases of the junction unmatched.

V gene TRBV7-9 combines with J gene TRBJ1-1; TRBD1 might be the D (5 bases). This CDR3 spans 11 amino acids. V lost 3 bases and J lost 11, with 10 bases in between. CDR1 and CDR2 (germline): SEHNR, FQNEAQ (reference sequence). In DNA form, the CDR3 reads TGTGCCAGCAGCTTGGGGCCAGACGCTTTCTTT. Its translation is CASSLGPDAFF.

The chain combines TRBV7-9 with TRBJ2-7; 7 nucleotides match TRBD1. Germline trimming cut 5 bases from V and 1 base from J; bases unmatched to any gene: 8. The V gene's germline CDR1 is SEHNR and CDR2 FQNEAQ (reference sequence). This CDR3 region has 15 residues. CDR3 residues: CASSPTLTGSYEQYF. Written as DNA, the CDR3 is TGTGCCAGCAGCCCCACTCTGACAGGGTCCTACGAGCAGTACTTC.

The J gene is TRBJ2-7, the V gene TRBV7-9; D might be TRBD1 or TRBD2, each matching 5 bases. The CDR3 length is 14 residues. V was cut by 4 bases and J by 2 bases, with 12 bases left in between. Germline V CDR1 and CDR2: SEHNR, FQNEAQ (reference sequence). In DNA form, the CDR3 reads TGTGCCAGCAGCTCCCTCGGGGCCCCCTACGAGCAGTACTTC. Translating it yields CASSSLGAPYEQYF.

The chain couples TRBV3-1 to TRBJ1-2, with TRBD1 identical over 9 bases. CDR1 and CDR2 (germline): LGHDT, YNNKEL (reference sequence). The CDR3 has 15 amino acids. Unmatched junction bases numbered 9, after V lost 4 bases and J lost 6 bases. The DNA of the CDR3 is TGTGCCAGCAGCCCCCAGGACAGGGGCAGAGATGGCTACACCTTC. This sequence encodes CASSPQDRGRDGYTF.

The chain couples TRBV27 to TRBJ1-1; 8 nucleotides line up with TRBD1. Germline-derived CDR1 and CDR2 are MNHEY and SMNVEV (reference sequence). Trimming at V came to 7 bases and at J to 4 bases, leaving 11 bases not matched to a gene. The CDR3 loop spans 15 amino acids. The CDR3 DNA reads TGTGCCAGCACCCGGGACAGGACTGCTAGCACTGAAGCTTTCTTT. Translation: CASTRDRTASTEAFF.

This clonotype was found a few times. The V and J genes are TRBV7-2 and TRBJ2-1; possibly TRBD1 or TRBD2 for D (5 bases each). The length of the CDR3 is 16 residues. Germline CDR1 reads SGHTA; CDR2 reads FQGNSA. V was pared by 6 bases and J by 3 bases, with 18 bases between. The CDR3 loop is CASSFGVGVNYNEQFF. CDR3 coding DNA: TGTGCCAGCAGTTTCGGCGTGGGGGTCAACTACAATGAGCAGTTCTTC.

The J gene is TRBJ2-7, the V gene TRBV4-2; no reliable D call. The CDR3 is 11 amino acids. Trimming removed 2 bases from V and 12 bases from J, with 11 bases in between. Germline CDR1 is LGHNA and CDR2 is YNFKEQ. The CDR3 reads CASSQQGFLYF. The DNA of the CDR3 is TGTGCCAGCAGCCAACAAGGGTTTCTGTACTTC.

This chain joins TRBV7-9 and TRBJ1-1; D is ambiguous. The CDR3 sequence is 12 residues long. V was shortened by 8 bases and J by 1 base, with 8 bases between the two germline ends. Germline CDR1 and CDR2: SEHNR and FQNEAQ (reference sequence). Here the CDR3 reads CASEWENTEAFF. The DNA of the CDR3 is TGTGCCAGCGAGTGGGAGAACACTGAAGCTTTCTTT.

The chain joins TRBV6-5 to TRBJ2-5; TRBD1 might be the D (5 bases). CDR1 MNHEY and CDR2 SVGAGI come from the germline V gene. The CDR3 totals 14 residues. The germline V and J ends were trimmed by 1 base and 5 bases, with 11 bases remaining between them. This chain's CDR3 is CASSYLGAGETQYF. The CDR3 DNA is TGTGCCAGCAGTTACTTAGGGGCCGGGGAGACCCAGTACTTC.

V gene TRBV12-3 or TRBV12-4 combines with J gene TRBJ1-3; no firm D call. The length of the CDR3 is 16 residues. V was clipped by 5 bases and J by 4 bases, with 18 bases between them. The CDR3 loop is CASSHPSGSAGNTIYF. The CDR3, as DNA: TGTGCCAGCAGTCACCCGTCGGGGTCTGCAGGAAACACCATATATTTT.

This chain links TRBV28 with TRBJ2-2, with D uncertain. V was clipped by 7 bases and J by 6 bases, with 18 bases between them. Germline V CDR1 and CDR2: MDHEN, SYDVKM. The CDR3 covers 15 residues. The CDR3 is CASTLGMYSAGELFF. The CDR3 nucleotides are TGTGCCAGCACCCTGGGGATGTACTCAGCCGGGGAGCTGTTTTTT.

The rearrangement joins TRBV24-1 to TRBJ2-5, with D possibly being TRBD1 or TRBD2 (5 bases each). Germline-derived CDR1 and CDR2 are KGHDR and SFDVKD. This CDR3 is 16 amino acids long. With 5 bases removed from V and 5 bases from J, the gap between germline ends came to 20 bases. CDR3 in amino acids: CATSAPPGSKGETQYF. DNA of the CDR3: TGTGCCACCAGTGCCCCTCCGGGATCTAAGGGGGAGACCCAGTACTTC.

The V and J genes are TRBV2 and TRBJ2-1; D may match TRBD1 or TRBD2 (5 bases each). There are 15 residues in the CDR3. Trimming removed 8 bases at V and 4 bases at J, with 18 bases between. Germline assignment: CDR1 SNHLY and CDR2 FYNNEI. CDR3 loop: CASPLSGADYNEQFF. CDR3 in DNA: TGTGCCAGCCCCCTTTCCGGGGCGGATTACAATGAGCAGTTCTTC.

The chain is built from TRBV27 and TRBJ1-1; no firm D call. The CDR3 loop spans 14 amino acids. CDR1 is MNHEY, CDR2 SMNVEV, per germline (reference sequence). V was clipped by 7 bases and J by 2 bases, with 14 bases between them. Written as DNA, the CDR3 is TGTGCCAGCACCTTGGGAGGGCTTAACACTGAAGCTTTCTTT. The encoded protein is CASTLGGLNTEAFF.